This entry is about one TCR beta chain. What it binds is unknown. These data originate in a study of beta chain features in type 1 diabetes. Study-wide background: The patient and healthy donor groups were comparable for age, gender and cell yields.

Every bit of the isolated RNA underwent reverse transcription, so sequencing read expressed TCRB transcripts. Produced via immunoSEQ multiplex PCR; TCRdb's table is partial and in-frame only. The table includes 300,000 to 400,000 clones, approximately 10% detected once. From germline, CDR1 is SGHTA and CDR2 FQGNSA. Between the trimmed V and J ends, which lost 0 bases and 5 bases, there was a span of 8 bases. The CDR3 is 14 amino acids. Overall study findings and caveats: Among patients with Type 1 diabetes, TCRB CDR3s were moderately but significantly shorter in every one of the four CD4+ subsets.

The TCR was taken from a man in his thirties or forties with type 1 diabetes. Sequencing used central memory CD4+ T cells from blood. The J gene is TRBJ2-1, the V gene TRBV7-2; D is ambiguous. CDR3 DNA sequence: TGTGCCAGCAGCTTAGCGCGTACAGACAATGAGCAGTTCTTC. Protein: CASSLARTDNEQFF.